A single sample is the source of the 11 T cell receptor beta chains below, sequenced in a study of cytomegalovirus exposure and HLA in healthy donors. Amplification used 60 Vbeta primers and 13 Jbeta primers. TCRdb's table, derived via immunoSEQ multiplex PCR, lists solely in-frame clones and lacks some. The sample consists of about 72,000 clones, 65% to 70% of them appearing once. The specimen sequenced was PBMCs. The receptor source for this set is a man between 40 and 49 years old in good health and CMV-seropositive.

CDR3 sequence reads: CAWRPTGDDEQFF. Written as DNA, the CDR3 is TGTGCCTGGAGGCCTACAGGGGACGATGAGCAGTTCTTC. The rearrangement links TRBV30 to TRBJ2-1; 7 bases map to TRBD1. The CDR3 extends over 13 amino acids. Germline V lookup: CDR1 GTSNPN, CDR2 SVGIG (reference sequence). The trim removed 3 bases at V and 8 bases at J, leaving 7 bases unmatched. Full variable domain (rest looked up from reference TRBV30 and TRBJ2-1): SQTIHQWPATLVQPVGSPLSLECTVEGTSNPNLYWYRQAAGRGLQLLFYSVGIGQISSEVPQNLSASRPQDRQFILSSKKLLLSDSGFYLCAWRPTGDDEQFFGPGTRLTVL.

This clone has just a few counts. The chain joins TRBV29-1 to TRBJ2-6, with 10 bases fitting TRBD1. The CDR3 totals 15 residues. With 5 bases clipped from V and 1 base from J, the junction kept 2 bases outside the gene matches. Germline-derived CDR1 and CDR2 are SQVTM and ANQGSEA. CDR3 sequence: CSVRQGASGANVLTF. CDR3 in DNA: TGCAGCGTTCGACAGGGGGCGTCTGGGGCCAACGTCCTGACTTTC.

This clone was detected once. The chain recombines TRBV25-1 with TRBJ1-2; D unclear. Trimming pared 3 bases from V and 4 bases from J, leaving 6 bases between. CDR3 length: 12 amino acids. The V gene's germline CDR1 is MGHDK and CDR2 SYGVNS. CDR3 bases: TGTGCCAGCAGTGATCCCTCCTATGGCTACACCTTC. Translating gives CASSDPSYGYTF.

The CDR3 region has the DNA TGTGCCAGCAGTGAAGCTCGCGGGTCGGGGCAGCCCCAGCATTTT. Its translation: CASSEARGSGQPQHF. The chain carries TRBV6-1 and TRBJ1-5, with D uncertain. The CDR3 spans 15 residues. Per the germline V gene, CDR1 is MNHNS and CDR2 is SASEGT. With 0 bases removed from V and 7 bases from J, the gap between germline ends came to 13 bases.

This chain links TRBV7-3 with TRBJ2-3; 8 nucleotides match TRBD2. CDR3 size: 15 residues. The germline V gene encodes CDR1 SGHTA and CDR2 FQGTGA. Trimming cost V 5 bases and J 2 bases; bases outside gene matches: 6. Here the CDR3 reads CASSRTSGATDTQYF. As DNA, the CDR3 is TGTGCCAGCAGCCGTACTAGCGGAGCCACAGATACGCAGTATTTT.

This chain links TRBV5-5 with TRBJ2-5; no clear D gene. The J call is in doubt because the DNA end fits TRBJ2-7 better. CDR1 is SGHKS, CDR2 YYEKEE, per germline (reference sequence). The CDR3 sequence is 15 residues long. CDR3 sequence reads: CASSPNLRSGYEQYF. Here the CDR3 DNA reads TGTGCCAGCAGCCCTAACCTAAGATCAGGCTACGAGCAGTACTTC.

This rearrangement joins TRBV28 to TRBJ1-5; 7 bases are shared with TRBD1. The CDR3 runs 15 residues. With 6 bases clipped from V and 2 bases from J, the junction kept 7 bases outside the gene matches. Germline V gives CDR1 MDHEN, CDR2 SYDVKM. The CDR3 is CASREGDRGNQPQHF. In DNA form, the CDR3 reads TGTGCCAGCAGAGAAGGGGACAGAGGCAATCAGCCCCAGCATTTT.

This clone occurred once. V usage is TRBV19 and J usage is TRBJ2-2; D call uncertain. The CDR3 consists of 13 residues. Germline loops: CDR1 LNHDA, CDR2 SQIVND (reference sequence). V lost 4 bases to trimming and J lost 5 bases, with 8 bases between them. CDR3 loop: CASSTLSTGELFF. The CDR3 DNA reads TGTGCCAGTAGTACTCTGAGTACCGGGGAGCTGTTTTTT.

This chain links TRBV9 with TRBJ2-1; the match to TRBD1 covers 10 bases. CDR1 SGDLS and CDR2 YYNGEE come from the germline V gene. This CDR3 has 15 residues. The junction had 8 bases not matched to a gene; V was cut back by 3 bases and J by 8 bases. CDR3 protein: CASSARDRGQDEQFF. CDR3 DNA: TGTGCCAGCAGCGCGCGGGACAGGGGTCAGGATGAGCAGTTCTTC.

The chain recombines TRBV2 with TRBJ2-7; 15 nucleotides agree with TRBD2. The V gene end was trimmed by 1 base and the J gene end by 3 bases; junction bases not matched to a gene: 4. The CDR3 loop spans 17 amino acids. Germline CDR1 SNHLY, CDR2 FYNNEI. The CDR3 DNA reads as TGTGCCAGCAGTGAAGTTGGACTAGCGGGGGGGTACTACGAGCAGTACTTC. This codes for CASSEVGLAGGYYEQYF.

This clone has more than one count but fewer than ten. The chain combines TRBV18 with TRBJ2-1; 9 bases match TRBD1. Germline values: CDR1 KGHSH, CDR2 LQKENI. The CDR3 is 14 amino acids. V gave up 6 bases and J gave up 4 bases; unmatched junction bases: 4. The CDR3: CASSQGQGYNEQFF. The CDR3 DNA sequence: TGTGCCAGCTCTCAAGGACAGGGGTACAATGAGCAGTTCTTC.